This is a list of T cell receptor beta chains from one sample in a study of T cell changes during pregnancy in multiple sclerosis. Only in-frame clones appear in the TCRdb table, and some are missing; sequencing was by immunoSEQ multiplex PCR. The sample shows approximately 70,000 clones, around 90% of them seen only once. Material: CD4+ T cells from peripheral blood mononuclear cells, obtained before pregnancy. The source of these receptors is a female donor with multiple sclerosis, enrolled in a pregnancy study. CDR3s include the opening cysteine and the closing phenylalanine or tryptophan. A D gene is named only where the DNA matches it firmly. Rows may omit the clone size; those that give it use once, few, many or a size class.

>-|TRBV18|-|TRBJ1-1
TGTGCCAGCTCAGCCGACAGAGGCTCTGAAGCTTTCTTT
CASSADRGSEAFF
>-|TRBV4-3|TRBD2|TRBJ2-1
TGCGCCAGCAGCCGAAAAGGACTAGCGGGGGGTGCTGACTCCTACAATGAGCAGTTCTTC
CASSRKGLAGGADSYNEQFF
>-|TRBV19|-|TRBJ2-4
TGTGCCAGTAGTATAGTGGGCGGGCTTGATCAGTACTTC
CASSIVGGLDQYF
>-|TRBV6-4|-|TRBJ1-4
TGTGCCAGCAGTGAAGGACCGGGAACAAAACTGTTTTTT
CASSEGPGTKLFF
>-|TRBV9|-|TRBJ1-4
TGTGCCAGCAGCGTAGACGGGAGAAATGAAAAACTGTTTTTT
CASSVDGRNEKLFF
>-|TRBV5-1|TRBD1|TRBJ1-2
TGCGCCAGCAGCGACGGGACAGGGGACGATGGCTACACCTTC
CASSDGTGDDGYTF
>once|TRBV9|-|TRBJ2-3
TGTGCCAGCAGCGTAGAACTAGCTTTTAGCACAGATACGCAGTATTTT
CASSVELAFSTDTQYF
>-|TRBV5-1|TRBD2|TRBJ2-3
TGCGCCAGCAGCGTCCCGGGACTAGCGGGGGGGGCAGATACGCAGTATTTT
CASSVPGLAGGADTQYF
>-|TRBV6-5|-|TRBJ1-1
TGTGCCTCAGGGTACAGGAACACTGAAGCTTTCTTT
CASGYRNTEAFF
>-|TRBV10-3|-|TRBJ2-1
TGTGCCATCAGTGAAAGGAGGGCAGCCCTAACCTACAATGAGCAGTTCTTC
CAISERRAALTYNEQFF
>once|TRBV2|TRBD1|TRBJ1-5
TGTGCCAGCAGTGTTGGACAGGGGAGAAGCAACCAGCCCCAGCATTTT
CASSVGQGRSNQPQHF
>-|TRBV11-2|TRBD1|TRBJ2-1
TGTGCCAGCAGCCAATGGACAGGGAGGAATGAGCAGTTCTTC
CASSQWTGRNEQFF
>few|TRBV20-1|-|TRBJ1-2
TGCAGTGCTCTGTCCAGTCTGGACATCTACTTC
CSALSSLDIYF
>-|TRBV4-1|TRBD2|TRBJ2-1
TGCGCCAGCAGCCAAGTTCTAGCGGGAGGGATTGAGCAGTTCTTC
CASSQVLAGGIEQFF
>-|TRBV20-1|TRBD2|TRBJ2-7
TGCAGTTTTAGCGGGAGTTCGGAACAGTACTTC
CSFSGSSEQYF
>-|TRBV29-1|-|TRBJ2-1
TGCAGCGTTGTAGGGCGGGGCCTGCGTGAGCAGTTCTTC
CSVVGRGLREQFF
>-|TRBV9|TRBD2|TRBJ2-7
TGTGCCAGCAGCGTAGCGGGAGGAGGCGAGCAGTACTTC
CASSVAGGGEQYF
>-|TRBV7-2|TRBD2|TRBJ2-7
TGTGCCAGCAGCTTTCAACGGGGGGGCTACGAGCAGTACTTC
CASSFQRGGYEQYF
>-|TRBV7-8|TRBD1|TRBJ2-2
TGTGCCAGCAGATCTTCCCGGGACAGCAACACCGGGGAGCTGTTTTTT
CASRSSRDSNTGELFF
>-|TRBV9|TRBD2|TRBJ2-1
TGTGCCAGCAGCGCCTCTAGCGGGAGTTATGGTGAGCAGTTCTTC
CASSASSGSYGEQFF
>-|TRBV18|TRBD2|TRBJ2-1
TGTGCCAGCTCACCCTGGACTAGCGGGAGTGGTGAGCAGTTCTTC
CASSPWTSGSGEQFF
>-|TRBV5-1|TRBD1|TRBJ1-3
TGCGCCAGCAGACTGGGACAGGGACAAGTACCTGGAAACACCATATATTTT
CASRLGQGQVPGNTIYF
>-|TRBV10-3|-|TRBJ1-5
TGTGCCACCGCCGGGACTGAAAATCAGCCCCAGCATTTT
CATAGTENQPQHF
>-|TRBV7-9|-|TRBJ2-3
TGTGCCAGCAGTCGCGAAAGTGGAGATACGCAGTATTTT
CASSRESGDTQYF
>-|TRBV7-2|TRBD2|TRBJ2-2
TGTGCCAGCAGCTTAGAAAGTGGGAGGGCGTCCGGGGAGCTGTTTTTT
CASSLESGRASGELFF
>once|TRBV19|-|TRBJ2-7
TGTGCCAGTAGTACACAGGGTTACGAGCAGTACTTC
CASSTQGYEQYF
>-|TRBV7-9|-|TRBJ1-3
TGTGCCAGCTGGCCGAGAGGGAGCTCTGGAAACACCATATATTTT
CASWPRGSSGNTIYF
>-|TRBV2|-|TRBJ1-3
TGTGCCAGCAGTGAAGCGACAGCGTACTCTGGAAACACCATATATTTT
CASSEATAYSGNTIYF
>once|TRBV7-2|-|TRBJ1-2
TGTGCCAGCAGCTTAGGGAGGGGTTCACAGGAAAGCTATGGCTACACCTTC
CASSLGRGSQESYGYTF
>-|TRBV7-9|-|TRBJ1-3
TGTGCCAGCAGCTTGGCCGAGGGAAGGCGCTCTGGAAACACCATATATTTT
CASSLAEGRRSGNTIYF
>few|TRBV7-2|TRBD2|TRBJ2-3
TGTGCCAGCAGCCGACTAGCGGGTTCGGATACGCAGTATTTT
CASSRLAGSDTQYF
>-|TRBV2|TRBD2|TRBJ2-2
TGTGCCAGCGGCCTCGGGCGGGGGGGCTTGACCGGGGAGCTGTTTTTT
CASGLGRGGLTGELFF
>-|TRBV18|TRBD2|TRBJ2-7
TGTGCCAGCTCACCACCTAACAGCGGGAGTGGCGAGCAGTACTTC
CASSPPNSGSGEQYF
>-|TRBV5-8|TRBD1|TRBJ1-1
TGTGCCAGCAGCCTGGACAGGGACACTGAAGCTTTCTTT
CASSLDRDTEAFF
>-|TRBV6-5|-|TRBJ2-7
TGTGCCAGCGTCGACAGTAACTCCTACGAGCAGTACTTC
CASVDSNSYEQYF
>few|TRBV23-1|TRBD1|TRBJ2-7
TGCGCCAGCAGTCAACCTCACAGGGGGCTTAATAGTTACGAGCAGTACTTC
CASSQPHRGLNSYEQYF
>-|TRBV19|-|TRBJ2-5
TGTGCCAGTAGTTCCTGGGAGGGGCTGGGGGCCCAAGAGACCCAGTACTTC
CASSSWEGLGAQETQYF
>-|TRBV4-1|-|TRBJ2-3
TGCGCCAGCAGCCAAGATACTGGAGATACGCAGTATTTT
CASSQDTGDTQYF
>once|TRBV11-3|-|TRBJ2-1
TGTGCCAGCAGCTCCCTCAAGCGGGACAATGAGCAGTTCTTC
CASSSLKRDNEQFF
>-|TRBV7-2|-|TRBJ1-1
TGTGCCAGCAGCTTAGGAGGTCCCGGGACAATAGACACTGAAGCTTTCTTT
CASSLGGPGTIDTEAFF
>-|TRBV7-2|TRBD2|TRBJ2-2
TGTGCCAGCAGCTATCTAGCGGTTTACACCGGGGAGCTGTTTTTT
CASSYLAVYTGELFF
>-|TRBV19|-|TRBJ1-1
TGTGCCAGTAGTATAGTCGGGATAGAACATAACACTGAAGCTTTCTTT
CASSIVGIEHNTEAFF
>few|TRBV29-1|TRBD1|TRBJ1-4
TGCAGCGTTGAAGGGACAGGGGCGGATGAAAAACTGTTTTTT
CSVEGTGADEKLFF
>-|TRBV29-1|-|TRBJ1-2
TGCAGCGTCCCGGACAGACGTCGCTATGGCTACACCTTC
CSVPDRRRYGYTF
>-|TRBV11-2|TRBD2|TRBJ2-1
TGTGCCAGCAGCCCTGGGGGACCCTGGACTAGCGGGAGCAATGAGCAGTTCTTC
CASSPGGPWTSGSNEQFF
>once|TRBV19|TRBD2|TRBJ2-7
TGTGCCAGTAGTATAAAACCCCGGGGTATGACTAGCGGAGCGTACGAGCAGTACTTC
CASSIKPRGMTSGAYEQYF
>-|TRBV28|-|TRBJ2-1
TGTGCCAGCAGTTCTCAGGGTGGCAGAGACAATGAGCAGTTCTTC
CASSSQGGRDNEQFF
>-|TRBV5-1|-|TRBJ2-3
TGCGCCAGCAGCCCGGACAGAGCTAGCACAGATACGCAGTATTTT
CASSPDRASTDTQYF